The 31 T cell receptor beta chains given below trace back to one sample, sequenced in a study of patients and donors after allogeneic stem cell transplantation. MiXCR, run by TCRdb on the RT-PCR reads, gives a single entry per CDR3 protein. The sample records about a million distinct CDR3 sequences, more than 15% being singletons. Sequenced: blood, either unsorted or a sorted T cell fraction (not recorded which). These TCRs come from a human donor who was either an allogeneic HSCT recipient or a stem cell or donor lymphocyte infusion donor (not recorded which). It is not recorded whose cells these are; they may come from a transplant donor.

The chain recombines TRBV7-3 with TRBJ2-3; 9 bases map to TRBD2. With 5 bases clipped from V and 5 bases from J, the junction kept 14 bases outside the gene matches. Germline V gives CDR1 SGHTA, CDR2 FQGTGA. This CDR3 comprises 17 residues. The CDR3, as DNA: TGTGCCAGCAGCCCCCCGCGACCAGCGGGAGGCGGAGATACGCAGTATTTT. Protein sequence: CASSPPRPAGGGDTQYF.

The CDR3 DNA reads TGCAGTGCTATCGGAGTCCCAACTAATGAAAAACTGTTTTTT. It translates to CSAIGVPTNEKLFF. The J gene is TRBJ1-4, the V gene TRBV20-1; no reliable D call. Trimming removed 4 bases at V and 0 bases at J, with 9 bases between. CDR1 is DFQATT and CDR2 is SNEGSKA in the germline V gene (reference sequence). The CDR3 length is 14 residues.

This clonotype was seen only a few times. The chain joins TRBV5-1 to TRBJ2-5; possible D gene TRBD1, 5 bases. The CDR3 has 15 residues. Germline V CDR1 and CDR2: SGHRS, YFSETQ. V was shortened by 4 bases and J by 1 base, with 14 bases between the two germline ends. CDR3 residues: CASSQATGSQETQYF. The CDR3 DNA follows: TGCGCCAGCAGCCAAGCAACAGGATCCCAAGAGACCCAGTACTTC. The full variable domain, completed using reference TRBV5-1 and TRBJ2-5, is KAGVTQTPRYLIKTRGQQVTLSCSPISGHRSVSWYQQTPGQGLQFLFEYFSETQRNKGNFPGRFSGRQFSNSRSEMNVSTLELGDSALYLCASSQATGSQETQYFGPGTRLLVL.

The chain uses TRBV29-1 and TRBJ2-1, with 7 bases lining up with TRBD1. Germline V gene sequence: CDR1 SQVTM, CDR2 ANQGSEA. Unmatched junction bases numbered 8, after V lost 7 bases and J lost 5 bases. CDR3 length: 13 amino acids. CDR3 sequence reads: CSAPDRPNNEQFF. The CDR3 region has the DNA TGCAGCGCCCCGGACAGGCCGAACAATGAGCAGTTCTTC.

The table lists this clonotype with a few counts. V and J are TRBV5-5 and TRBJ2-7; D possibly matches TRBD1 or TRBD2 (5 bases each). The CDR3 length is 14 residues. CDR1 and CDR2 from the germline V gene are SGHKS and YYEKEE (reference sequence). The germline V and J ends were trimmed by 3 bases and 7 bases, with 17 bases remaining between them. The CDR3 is CASSSWDGTGEQYF. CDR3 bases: TGTGCCAGCAGCTCCTGGGACGGGACGGGGGAGCAGTACTTC. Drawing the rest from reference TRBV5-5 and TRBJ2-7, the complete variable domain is DAGVTQSPTHLIKTRGQQVTLRCSPISGHKSVSWYQQVLGQGPQFIFQYYEKEERGRGNFPDRFSARQFPNYSSELNVNALLLGDSALYLCASSSWDGTGEQYFGPGTRLTVT.

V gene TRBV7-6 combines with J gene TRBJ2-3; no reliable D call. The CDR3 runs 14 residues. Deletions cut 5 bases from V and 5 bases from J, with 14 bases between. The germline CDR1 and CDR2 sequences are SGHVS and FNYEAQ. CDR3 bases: TGTGCCAGCAGCCCGTACCCTAGGGAAGATACGCAGTATTTT. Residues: CASSPYPREDTQYF. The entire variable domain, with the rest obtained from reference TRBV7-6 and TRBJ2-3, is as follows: GAGVSQSPRYKVTKRGQDVALRCDPISGHVSLYWYRQALGQGPEFLTYFNYEAQQDKSGLPNDRFSAERPEGSISTLTIQRTEQRDSAMYRCASSPYPREDTQYFGPGTRLTVL.

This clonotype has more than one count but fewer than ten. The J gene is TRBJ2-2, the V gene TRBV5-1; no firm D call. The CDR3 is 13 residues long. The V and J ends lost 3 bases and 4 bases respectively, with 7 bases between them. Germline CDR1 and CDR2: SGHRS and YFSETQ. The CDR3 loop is CASSSEVTGELFF. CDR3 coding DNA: TGCGCCAGCAGCTCCGAAGTCACCGGGGAGCTGTTTTTT.

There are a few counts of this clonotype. This CDR3 is CASRRPGTGNEQFF. CDR3 nucleotide sequence: TGTGCCAGCAGACGACCCGGGACAGGGAATGAGCAGTTCTTC. The chain employs TRBV6-1 and TRBJ2-1; TRBD1 matches 9 bases. With 6 bases clipped from V and 7 bases from J, the junction kept 7 bases outside the gene matches. The germline CDR1 and CDR2 sequences are MNHNS and SASEGT. The CDR3 runs 14 residues.

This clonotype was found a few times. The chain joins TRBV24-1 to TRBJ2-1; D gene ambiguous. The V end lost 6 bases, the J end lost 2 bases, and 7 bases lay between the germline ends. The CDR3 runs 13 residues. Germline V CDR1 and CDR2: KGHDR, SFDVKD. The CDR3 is CATSSKTYNEQFF. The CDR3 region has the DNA TGTGCCACCAGTTCGAAGACCTACAATGAGCAGTTCTTC.

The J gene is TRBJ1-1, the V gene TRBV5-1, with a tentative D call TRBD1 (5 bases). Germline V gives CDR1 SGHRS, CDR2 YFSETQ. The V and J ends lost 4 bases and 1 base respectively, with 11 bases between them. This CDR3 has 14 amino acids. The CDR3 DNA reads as TGCGCCAGCAGCCCGGTTGGGACGAACACTGAAGCTTTCTTT. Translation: CASSPVGTNTEAFF.

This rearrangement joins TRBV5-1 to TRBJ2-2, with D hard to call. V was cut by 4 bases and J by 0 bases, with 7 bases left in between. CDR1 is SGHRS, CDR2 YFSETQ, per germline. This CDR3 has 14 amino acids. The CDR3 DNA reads TGCGCCAGCAGCGAGAACGCGAACACCGGGGAGCTGTTTTTT. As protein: CASSENANTGELFF.

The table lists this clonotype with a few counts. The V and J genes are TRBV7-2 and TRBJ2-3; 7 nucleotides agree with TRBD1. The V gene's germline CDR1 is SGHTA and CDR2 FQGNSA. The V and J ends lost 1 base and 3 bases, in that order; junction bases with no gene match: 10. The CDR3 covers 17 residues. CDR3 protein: CASSLGGWGQKTDTQYF. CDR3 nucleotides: TGTGCCAGCAGCTTAGGTGGGTGGGGACAGAAAACAGATACGCAGTATTTT.

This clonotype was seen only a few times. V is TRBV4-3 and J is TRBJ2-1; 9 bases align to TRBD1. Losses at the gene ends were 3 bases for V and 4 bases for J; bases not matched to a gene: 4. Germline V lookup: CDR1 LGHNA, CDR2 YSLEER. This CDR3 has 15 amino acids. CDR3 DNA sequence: TGCGCCAGCAGCCACCGACAGGGGGTTTACAATGAGCAGTTCTTC. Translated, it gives CASSHRQGVYNEQFF.

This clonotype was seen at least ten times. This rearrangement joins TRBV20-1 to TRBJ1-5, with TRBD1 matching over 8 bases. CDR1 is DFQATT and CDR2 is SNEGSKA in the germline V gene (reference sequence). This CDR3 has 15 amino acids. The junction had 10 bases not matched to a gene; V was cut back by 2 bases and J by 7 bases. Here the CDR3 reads CSARPVGQGGQPQHF. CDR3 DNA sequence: TGCAGTGCTAGACCGGTTGGACAGGGAGGACAGCCCCAGCATTTT.

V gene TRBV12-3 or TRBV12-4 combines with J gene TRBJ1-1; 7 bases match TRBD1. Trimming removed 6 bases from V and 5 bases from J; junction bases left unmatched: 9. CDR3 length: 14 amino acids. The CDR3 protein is CASSRQGLRTEAFF. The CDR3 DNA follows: TGTGCCAGCAGCCGACAGGGACTCAGGACTGAAGCTTTCTTT.

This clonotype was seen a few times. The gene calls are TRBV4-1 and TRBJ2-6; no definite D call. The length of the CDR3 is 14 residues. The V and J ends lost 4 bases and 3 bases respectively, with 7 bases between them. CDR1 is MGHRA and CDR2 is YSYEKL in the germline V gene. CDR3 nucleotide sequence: TGCGCCAGCAGCCTGTTGGGTGGGGCCAACGTCCTGACTTTC. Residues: CASSLLGGANVLTF.

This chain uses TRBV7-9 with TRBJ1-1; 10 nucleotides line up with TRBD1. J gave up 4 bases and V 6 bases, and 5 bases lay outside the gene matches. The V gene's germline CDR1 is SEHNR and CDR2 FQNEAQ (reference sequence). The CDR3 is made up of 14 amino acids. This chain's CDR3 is CASRGGQGVTEAFF. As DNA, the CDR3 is TGTGCCAGCAGGGGTGGACAGGGGGTCACTGAAGCTTTCTTT.

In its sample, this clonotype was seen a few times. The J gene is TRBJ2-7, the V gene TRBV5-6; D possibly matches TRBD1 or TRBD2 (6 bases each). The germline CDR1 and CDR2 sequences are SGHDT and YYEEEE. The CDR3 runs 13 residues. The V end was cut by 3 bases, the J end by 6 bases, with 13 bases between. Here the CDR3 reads CASSSSGGREQYF. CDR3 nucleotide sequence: TGTGCCAGCAGCTCCTCTGGGGGGCGCGAGCAGTACTTC.

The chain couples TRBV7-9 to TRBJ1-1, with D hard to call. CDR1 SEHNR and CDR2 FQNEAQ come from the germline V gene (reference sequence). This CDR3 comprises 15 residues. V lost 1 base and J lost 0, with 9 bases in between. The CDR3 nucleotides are TGTGCCAGCAGCTTAGTCGGGAGGTTGAACACTGAAGCTTTCTTT. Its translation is CASSLVGRLNTEAFF.

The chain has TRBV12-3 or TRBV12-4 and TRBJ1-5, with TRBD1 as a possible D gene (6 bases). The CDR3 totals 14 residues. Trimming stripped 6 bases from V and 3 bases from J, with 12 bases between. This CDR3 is CASRYQGNNQPQHF. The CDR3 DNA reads TGTGCCAGCAGATATCAGGGGAACAATCAGCCCCAGCATTTT.

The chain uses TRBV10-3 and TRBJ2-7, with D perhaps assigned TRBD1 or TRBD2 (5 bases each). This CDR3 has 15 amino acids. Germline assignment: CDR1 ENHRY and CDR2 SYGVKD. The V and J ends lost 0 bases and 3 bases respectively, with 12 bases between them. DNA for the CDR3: TGTGCCATCAGTGAGTCGCGACAGACTATCTACGAGCAGTACTTC. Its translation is CAISESRQTIYEQYF.

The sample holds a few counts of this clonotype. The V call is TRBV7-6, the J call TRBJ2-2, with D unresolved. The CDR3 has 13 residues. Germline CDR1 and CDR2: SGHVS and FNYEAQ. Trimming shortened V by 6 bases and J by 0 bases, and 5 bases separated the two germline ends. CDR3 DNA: TGTGCCAGCAGAAATTCGAACACCGGGGAGCTGTTTTTT. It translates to CASRNSNTGELFF.

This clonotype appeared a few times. Here the CDR3 reads CSVQIQGGFTEAFF. CDR3 sequence (DNA): TGCAGCGTTCAAATCCAGGGAGGGTTCACTGAAGCTTTCTTT. The V gene is TRBV29-1, the J gene TRBJ1-1; perhaps TRBD1 as D (5 bases). V gave up 5 bases and J gave up 4 bases, with 17 bases separating them. CDR3 size: 14 residues. The germline gives CDR1 SQVTM, CDR2 ANQGSEA.

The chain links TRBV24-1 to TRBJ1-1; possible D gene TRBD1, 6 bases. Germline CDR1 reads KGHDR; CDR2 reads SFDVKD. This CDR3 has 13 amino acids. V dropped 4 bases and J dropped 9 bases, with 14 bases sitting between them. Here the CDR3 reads CATSESPQGKAFF. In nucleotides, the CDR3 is TGTGCCACCAGTGAATCCCCCCAGGGGAAAGCTTTCTTT.

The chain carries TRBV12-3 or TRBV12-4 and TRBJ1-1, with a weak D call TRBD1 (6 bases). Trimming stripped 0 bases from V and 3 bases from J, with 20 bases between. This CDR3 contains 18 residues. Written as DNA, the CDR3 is TGTGCCAGCAGTTTAGCCCACAGGGTAGGTAGGGGTGACACTGAAGCTTTCTTT. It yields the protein CASSLAHRVGRGDTEAFF.

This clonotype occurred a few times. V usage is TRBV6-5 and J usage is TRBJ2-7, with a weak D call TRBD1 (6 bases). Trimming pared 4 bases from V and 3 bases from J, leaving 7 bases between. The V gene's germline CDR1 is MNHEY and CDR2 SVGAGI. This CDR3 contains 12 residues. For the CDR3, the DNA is TGTGCCAGCAGTTGGGACAACTACGAGCAGTACTTC. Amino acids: CASSWDNYEQYF.

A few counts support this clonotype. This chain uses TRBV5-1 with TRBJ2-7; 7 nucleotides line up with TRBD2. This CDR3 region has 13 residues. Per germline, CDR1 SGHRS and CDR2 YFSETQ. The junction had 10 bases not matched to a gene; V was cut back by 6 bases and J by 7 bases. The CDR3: CASKGGPSGEQYF. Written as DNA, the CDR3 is TGCGCCAGCAAGGGAGGGCCCTCTGGAGAGCAGTACTTC. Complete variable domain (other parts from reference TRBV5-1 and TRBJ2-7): KAGVTQTPRYLIKTRGQQVTLSCSPISGHRSVSWYQQTPGQGLQFLFEYFSETQRNKGNFPGRFSGRQFSNSRSEMNVSTLELGDSALYLCASKGGPSGEQYFGPGTRLTVT.

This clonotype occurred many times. CDR3 sequence reads: CASSQDIGSTETQYF. CDR3 nucleotide sequence: TGCGCCAGCAGCCAAGATATTGGGAGTACAGAGACCCAGTACTTC. The chain employs TRBV4-1 and TRBJ2-5, with D possibly TRBD2 on 5 matching bases. The V gene lost 0 bases and the J gene lost 4 bases, with 12 bases spanning the gap. Germline V lookup: CDR1 MGHRA, CDR2 YSYEKL. This CDR3 region has 15 residues.

CDR3 region: CASSPPPAEQFF. In DNA form, the CDR3 reads TGTGCCAGCAGCCCCCCCCCGGCAGAGCAGTTCTTC. V is TRBV2 and J is TRBJ2-1, with no clear D. Germline-derived CDR1 and CDR2 are SNHLY and FYNNEI. Trimming removed 6 bases at V and 10 bases at J, with 13 bases between. The length of the CDR3 is 12 residues.

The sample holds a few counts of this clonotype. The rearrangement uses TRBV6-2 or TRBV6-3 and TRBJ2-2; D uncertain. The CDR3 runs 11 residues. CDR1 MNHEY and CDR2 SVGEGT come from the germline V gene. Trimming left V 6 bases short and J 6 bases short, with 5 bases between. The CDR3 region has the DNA TGTGCCAGCAGCTACCCCGGGGAGCTGTTTTTT. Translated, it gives CASSYPGELFF.

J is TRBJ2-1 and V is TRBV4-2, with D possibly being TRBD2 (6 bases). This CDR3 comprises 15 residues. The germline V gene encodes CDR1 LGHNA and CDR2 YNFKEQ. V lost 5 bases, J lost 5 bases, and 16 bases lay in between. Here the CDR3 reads CASSKREVRNNEQFF. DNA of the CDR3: TGTGCCAGCAGCAAAAGGGAGGTGAGGAACAATGAGCAGTTCTTC.